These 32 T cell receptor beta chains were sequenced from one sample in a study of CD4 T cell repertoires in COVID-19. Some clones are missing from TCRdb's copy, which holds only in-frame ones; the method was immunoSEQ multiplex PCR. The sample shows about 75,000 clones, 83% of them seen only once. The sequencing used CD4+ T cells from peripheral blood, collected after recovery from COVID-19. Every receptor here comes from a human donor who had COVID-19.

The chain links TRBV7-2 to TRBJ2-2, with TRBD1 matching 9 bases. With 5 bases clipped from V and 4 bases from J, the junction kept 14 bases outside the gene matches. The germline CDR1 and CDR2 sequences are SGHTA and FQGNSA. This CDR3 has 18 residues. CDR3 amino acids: CASSTTLDRGGGTGELFF. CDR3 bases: TGTGCCAGCAGCACTACCCTGGACAGGGGAGGCGGCACCGGGGAGCTGTTTTTT.

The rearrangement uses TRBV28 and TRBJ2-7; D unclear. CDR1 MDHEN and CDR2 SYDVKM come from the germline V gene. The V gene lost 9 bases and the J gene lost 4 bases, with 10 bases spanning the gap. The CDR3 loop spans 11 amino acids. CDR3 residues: CASPGDYEQYF. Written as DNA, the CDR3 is TGTGCCAGTCCAGGAGATTACGAGCAGTACTTC.

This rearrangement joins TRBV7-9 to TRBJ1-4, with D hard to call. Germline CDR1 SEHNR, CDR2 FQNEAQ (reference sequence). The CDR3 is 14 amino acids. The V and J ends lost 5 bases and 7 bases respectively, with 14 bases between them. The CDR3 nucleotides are TGTGCCAGCAGCCCCCAATTAGAGGGTGAAAAACTGTTTTTT. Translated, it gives CASSPQLEGEKLFF.

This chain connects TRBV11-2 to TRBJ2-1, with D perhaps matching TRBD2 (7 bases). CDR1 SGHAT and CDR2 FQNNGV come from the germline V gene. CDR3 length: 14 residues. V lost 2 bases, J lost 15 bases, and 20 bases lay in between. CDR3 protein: CASSLRFVDGGLFF. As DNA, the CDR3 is TGTGCCAGCAGCTTAAGGTTCGTGGACGGGGGGCTGTTCTTC. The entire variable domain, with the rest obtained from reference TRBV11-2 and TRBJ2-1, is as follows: EAGVAQSPRYKIIEKRQSVAFWCNPISGHATLYWYQQILGQGPKLLIQFQNNGVVDDSQLPKDRFSAERLKGVDSTLKIQPAKLEDSAVYLCASSLRFVDGGLFFGPGTRLTVL.

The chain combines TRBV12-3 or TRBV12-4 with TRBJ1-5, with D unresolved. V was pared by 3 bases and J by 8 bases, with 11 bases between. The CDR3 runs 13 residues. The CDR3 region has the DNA TGTGCCAGCAGTTTGGGGATCGTCAAGCCCCAGCATTTT. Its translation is CASSLGIVKPQHF.

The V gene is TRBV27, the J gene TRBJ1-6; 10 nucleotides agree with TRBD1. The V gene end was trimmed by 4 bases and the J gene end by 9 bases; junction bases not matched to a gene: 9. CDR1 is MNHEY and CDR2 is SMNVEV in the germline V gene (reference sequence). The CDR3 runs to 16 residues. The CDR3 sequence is CASSSSRQGATSPLHF. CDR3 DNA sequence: TGTGCCAGCAGTTCCTCTCGACAGGGGGCGACTTCACCCCTCCACTTT.

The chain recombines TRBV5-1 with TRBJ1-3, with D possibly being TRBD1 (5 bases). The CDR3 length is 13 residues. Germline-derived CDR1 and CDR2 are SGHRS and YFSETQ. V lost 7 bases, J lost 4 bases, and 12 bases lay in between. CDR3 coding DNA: TGCGCCAGCGGGCAGGGTGAAGGAAACACCATATATTTT. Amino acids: CASGQGEGNTIYF.

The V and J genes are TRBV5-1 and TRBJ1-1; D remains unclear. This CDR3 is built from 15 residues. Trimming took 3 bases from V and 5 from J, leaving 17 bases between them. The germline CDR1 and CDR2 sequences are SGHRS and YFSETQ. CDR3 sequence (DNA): TGCGCCAGCAGCTCCGGGTCGGTGGGTCCGACTGAAGCTTTCTTT. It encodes CASSSGSVGPTEAFF.

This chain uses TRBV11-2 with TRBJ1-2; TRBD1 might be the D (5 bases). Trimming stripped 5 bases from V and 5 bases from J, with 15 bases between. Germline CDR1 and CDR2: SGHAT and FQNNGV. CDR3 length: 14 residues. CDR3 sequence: CASSLDTVSYGYTF. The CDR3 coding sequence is TGTGCCAGCAGCCTGGACACGGTTTCATATGGCTACACCTTC.

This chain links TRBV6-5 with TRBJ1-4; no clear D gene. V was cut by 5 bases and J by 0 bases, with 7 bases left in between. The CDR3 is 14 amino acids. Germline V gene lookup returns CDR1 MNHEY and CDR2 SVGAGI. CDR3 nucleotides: TGTGCCAGCAGTAATGGGCCAACTAATGAAAAACTGTTTTTT. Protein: CASSNGPTNEKLFF.

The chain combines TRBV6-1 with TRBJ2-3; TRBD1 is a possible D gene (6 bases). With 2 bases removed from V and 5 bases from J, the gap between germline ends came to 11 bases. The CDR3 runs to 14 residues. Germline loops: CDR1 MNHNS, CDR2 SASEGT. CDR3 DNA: TGTGCCAGCAGTGAAAATACAGGGCTAGATACGCAGTATTTT. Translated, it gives CASSENTGLDTQYF.

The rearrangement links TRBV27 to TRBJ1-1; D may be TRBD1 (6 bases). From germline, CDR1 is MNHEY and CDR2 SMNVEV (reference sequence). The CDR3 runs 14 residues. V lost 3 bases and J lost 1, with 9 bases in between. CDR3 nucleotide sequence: TGTGCCAGCAGTTTGGGGGGCCCGAACACTGAAGCTTTCTTT. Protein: CASSLGGPNTEAFF.

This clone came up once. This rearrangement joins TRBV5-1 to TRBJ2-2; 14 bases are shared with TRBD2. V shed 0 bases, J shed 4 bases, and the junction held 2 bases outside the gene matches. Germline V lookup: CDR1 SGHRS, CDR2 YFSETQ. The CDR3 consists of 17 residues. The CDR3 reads CASSLGLAGGPTGELFF. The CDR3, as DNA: TGCGCCAGCAGCTTGGGACTAGCGGGAGGGCCCACCGGGGAGCTGTTTTTT.

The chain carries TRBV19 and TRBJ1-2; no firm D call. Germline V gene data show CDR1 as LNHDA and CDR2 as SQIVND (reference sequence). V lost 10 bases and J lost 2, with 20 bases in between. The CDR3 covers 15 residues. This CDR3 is CATYAPRRQNYGYTF. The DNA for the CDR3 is TGTGCCACTTACGCTCCTAGGCGACAAAACTATGGCTACACCTTC.

DNA of the CDR3: TGCGCCAGCAGCTCCCAGGGAAACCTGTACAATGAGCAGTTCTTC. Translation gives CASSSQGNLYNEQFF. The V gene is TRBV4-1, the J gene TRBJ2-1; weak D call: TRBD1 (5 bases). Germline V gene lookup returns CDR1 MGHRA and CDR2 YSYEKL. This CDR3 is built from 15 residues. V was clipped by 5 bases and J by 4 bases, with 15 bases between them.

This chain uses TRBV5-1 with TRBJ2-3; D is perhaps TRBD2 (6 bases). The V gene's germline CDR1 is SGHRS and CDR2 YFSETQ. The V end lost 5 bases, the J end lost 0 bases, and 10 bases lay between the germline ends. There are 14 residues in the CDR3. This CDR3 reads CASSGLASTDTQYF. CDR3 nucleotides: TGCGCCAGCAGTGGGCTAGCGAGCACAGATACGCAGTATTTT.

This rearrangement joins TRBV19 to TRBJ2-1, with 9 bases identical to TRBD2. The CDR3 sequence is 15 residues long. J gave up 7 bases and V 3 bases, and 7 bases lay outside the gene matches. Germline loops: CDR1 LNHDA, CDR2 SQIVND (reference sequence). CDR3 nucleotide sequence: TGTGCCAGTAGTATCTGGCGGGAGGGCCCGAATGAGCAGTTCTTC. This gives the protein CASSIWREGPNEQFF. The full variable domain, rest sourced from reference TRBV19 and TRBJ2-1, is DGGITQSPKYLFRKEGQNVTLSCEQNLNHDAMYWYRQDPGQGLRLIYYSQIVNDFQKGDIAEGYSVSREKKESFPLTVTSAQKNPTAFYLCASSIWREGPNEQFFGPGTRLTVL.

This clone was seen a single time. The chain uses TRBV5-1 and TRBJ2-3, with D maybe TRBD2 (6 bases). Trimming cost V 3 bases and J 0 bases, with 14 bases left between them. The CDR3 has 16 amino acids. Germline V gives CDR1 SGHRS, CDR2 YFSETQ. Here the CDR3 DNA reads TGCGCCAGCAGCTCAGTCCTGGGGGGAAGCACAGATACGCAGTATTTT. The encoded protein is CASSSVLGGSTDTQYF.

The CDR3 region is CASTETGGRNTEAFF. CDR3 sequence (DNA): TGTGCCAGCACGGAGACGGGGGGAAGGAACACTGAAGCTTTCTTT. The rearrangement links TRBV28 to TRBJ1-1; a weak D match, TRBD1 (5 bases). Germline values: CDR1 MDHEN, CDR2 SYDVKM. Trimming removed 7 bases from V and 1 base from J, with 16 bases in between. The CDR3 runs to 15 residues.

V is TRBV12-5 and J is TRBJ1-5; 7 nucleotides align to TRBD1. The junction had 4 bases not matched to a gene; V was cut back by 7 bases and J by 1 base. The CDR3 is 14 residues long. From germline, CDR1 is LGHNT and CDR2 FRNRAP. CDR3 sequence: CASALGQSNQPQHF. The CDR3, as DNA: TGTGCTAGTGCCTTGGGACAGAGCAATCAGCCCCAGCATTTT.

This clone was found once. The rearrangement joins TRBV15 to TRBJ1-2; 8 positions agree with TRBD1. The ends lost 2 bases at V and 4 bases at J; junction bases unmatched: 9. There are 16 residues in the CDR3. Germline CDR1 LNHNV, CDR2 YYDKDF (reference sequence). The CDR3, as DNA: TGTGCCACCAGCAGATCAAACAGGGGGGAAAGCTATGGCTACACCTTC. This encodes CATSRSNRGESYGYTF.

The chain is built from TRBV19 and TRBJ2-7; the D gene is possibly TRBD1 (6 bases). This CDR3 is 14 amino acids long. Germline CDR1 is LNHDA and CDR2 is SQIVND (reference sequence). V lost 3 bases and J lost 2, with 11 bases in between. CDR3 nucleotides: TGTGCCAGTAGTATGGACAGACGGCCCTACGAGCAGTACTTC. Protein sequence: CASSMDRRPYEQYF.

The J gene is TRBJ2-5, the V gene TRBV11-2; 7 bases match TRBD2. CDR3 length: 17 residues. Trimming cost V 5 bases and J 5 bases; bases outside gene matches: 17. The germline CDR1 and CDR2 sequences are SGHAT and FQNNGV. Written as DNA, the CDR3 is TGTGCCAGCAGCGGGGGGGGAGCGGCCCGGCGCCGGGAGACCCAGTACTTC. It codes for CASSGGGAARRRETQYF.

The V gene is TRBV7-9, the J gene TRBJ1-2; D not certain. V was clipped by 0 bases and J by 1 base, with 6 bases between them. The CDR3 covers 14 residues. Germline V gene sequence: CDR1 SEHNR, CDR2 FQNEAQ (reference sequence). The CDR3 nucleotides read TGTGCCAGCAGCTTAGCCGGCAGTAACTATGGCTACACCTTC. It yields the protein CASSLAGSNYGYTF. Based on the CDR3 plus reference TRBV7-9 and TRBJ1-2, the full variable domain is DTGVSQNPRHKITKRGQNVTFRCDPISEHNRLYWYRQTLGQGPEFLTYFQNEAQLEKSRLLSDRFSAERPKGSFSTLEIQRTEQGDSAMYLCASSLAGSNYGYTFGSGTRLTVV.

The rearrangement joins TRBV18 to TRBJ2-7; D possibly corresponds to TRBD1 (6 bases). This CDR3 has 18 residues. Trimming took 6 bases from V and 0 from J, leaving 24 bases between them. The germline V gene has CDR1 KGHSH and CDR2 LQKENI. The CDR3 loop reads CASSLLPGTKDGSYEQYF. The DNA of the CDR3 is TGTGCCAGCTCCCTCCTACCCGGGACAAAAGATGGCTCCTACGAGCAGTACTTC. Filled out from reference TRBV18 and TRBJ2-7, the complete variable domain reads NAGVMQNPRHLVRRRGQEARLRCSPMKGHSHVYWYRQLPEEGLKFMVYLQKENIIDESGMPKERFSAEFPKEGPSILRIQQVVRGDSAAYFCASSLLPGTKDGSYEQYFGPGTRLTVT.

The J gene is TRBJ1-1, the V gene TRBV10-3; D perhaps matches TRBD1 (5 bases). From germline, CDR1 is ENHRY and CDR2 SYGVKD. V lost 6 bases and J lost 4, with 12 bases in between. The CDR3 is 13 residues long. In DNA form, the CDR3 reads TGTGCCATCAGCCGACCCGGGGCCACTGAAGCTTTCTTT. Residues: CAISRPGATEAFF.

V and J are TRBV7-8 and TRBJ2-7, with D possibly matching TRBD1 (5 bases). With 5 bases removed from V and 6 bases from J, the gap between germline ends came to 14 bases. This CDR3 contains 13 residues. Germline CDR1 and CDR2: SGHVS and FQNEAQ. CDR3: CASSPGQFREQYF. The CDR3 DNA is TGTGCCAGCAGCCCAGGGCAGTTTCGCGAGCAGTACTTC. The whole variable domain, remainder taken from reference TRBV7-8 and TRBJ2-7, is GAGVSQSPRYKVAKRGQDVALRCDPISGHVSLFWYQQALGQGPEFLTYFQNEAQLDKSGLPSDRFFAERPEGSVSTLKIQRTQQEDSAVYLCASSPGQFREQYFGPGTRLTVT.

The CDR3 is CASREWGGAPLHF. DNA of the CDR3: TGTGCCAGCAGGGAATGGGGAGGGGCACCCCTCCACTTT. This rearrangement joins TRBV7-7 to TRBJ1-6; possible D gene TRBD1, 5 bases. There are 13 residues in the CDR3. V shed 6 bases and J shed 11 bases, with 14 bases lying between them. Germline CDR1 and CDR2: SSHAT and FNYEAQ (reference sequence).

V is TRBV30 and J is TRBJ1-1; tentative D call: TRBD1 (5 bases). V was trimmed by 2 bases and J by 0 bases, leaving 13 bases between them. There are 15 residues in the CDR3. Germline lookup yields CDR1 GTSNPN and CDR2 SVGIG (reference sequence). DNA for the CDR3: TGTGCCTGGAGTCCTACTCAGGGACTGAACACTGAAGCTTTCTTT. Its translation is CAWSPTQGLNTEAFF.

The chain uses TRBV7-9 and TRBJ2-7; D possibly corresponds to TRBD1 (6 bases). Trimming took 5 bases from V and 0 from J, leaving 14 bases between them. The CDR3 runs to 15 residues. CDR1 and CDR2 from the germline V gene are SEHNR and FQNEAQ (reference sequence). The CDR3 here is CASSLSGQGSYEQYF. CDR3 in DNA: TGTGCCAGCAGCCTTTCGGGACAAGGCTCCTACGAGCAGTACTTC.

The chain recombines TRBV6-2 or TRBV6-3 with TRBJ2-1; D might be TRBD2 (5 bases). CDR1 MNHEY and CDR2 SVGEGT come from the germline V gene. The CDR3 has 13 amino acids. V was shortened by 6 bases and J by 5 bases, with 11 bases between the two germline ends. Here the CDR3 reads CASSLRGDNEQFF. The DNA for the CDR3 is TGTGCCAGCAGCCTCCGGGGTGACAATGAGCAGTTCTTC.

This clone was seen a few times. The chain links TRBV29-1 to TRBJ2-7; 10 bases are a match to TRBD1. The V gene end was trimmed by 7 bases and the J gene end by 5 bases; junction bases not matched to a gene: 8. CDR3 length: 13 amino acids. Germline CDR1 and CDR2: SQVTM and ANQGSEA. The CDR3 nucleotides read TGCAGCGCATTAGGACAGGGGGGAAACGAGCAGTACTTC. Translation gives CSALGQGGNEQYF.